The clone carrying this T cell receptor (beta chain) was seen a handful of times. The entry originates in a study of blood T cell repertoires in COVID-19. Study-wide context: Specimens from acute and convalescent COVID-19 originated in the United States, Italy and Spain.

This CDR3 comprises 17 residues. Germline CDR1 MNHEY, CDR2 SVGEGT. V lost 0 bases and J lost 6; bases outside the gene matches: 10. Authors' data handling: The authors estimated nucleated cell counts from reference gene primer amplification. Clones were read by immunoSEQ multiplex PCR, and TCRdb kept only the in-frame ones, dropping some. That table furnishes V, J and clone size, whereas the DNA furnished D and trimming. Of some 150,000 clones in the sample, about nine tenths were seen once. The sample consisted of peripheral blood. The source of this sequence is a woman aged 70-85 years with acute or convalescent COVID-19. The chain uses TRBV6-2 or TRBV6-3 and TRBJ2-2; TRBD1 agrees at 7 bases. The CDR3 sequence is CASSYSRATGIPGELFF. The CDR3 region has the DNA TGTGCCAGCAGTTACTCGAGGGCGACAGGGATTCCCGGGGAGCTGTTTTTT.